These T cell receptor beta chains were read from a single sample in a study of blood T cell repertoires in COVID-19. Sequenced by immunoSEQ multiplex PCR; TCRdb stores in-frame clones only, minus some. The sample has around 110,000 clones, around 88% seen once. Specimen: peripheral blood. The receptors were gathered from a man between 50 and 59 years old with active or convalescent COVID-19. Both conserved end residues are part of each CDR3.

TRBJ2-7 | TRBV7-9 | CASSWDRGVFYEQYF
TRBJ1-1 | TRBV28 | CASRPAGGKAFF
TRBJ1-1 | TRBV7-8 | CASRRVFGNTEAFF
TRBJ2-4 | TRBV5-6 | CASNPGGGSINIQYF
TRBJ2-3 | TRBV27 | CASSLGSGDTQYF
TRBJ2-1 | TRBV7-9 | CASSLGPGRAENEQFF
TRBJ2-2 | TRBV6-5 | CASTGPGGITGELFF
TRBJ1-5 | TRBV6-6 | CASKKGGGQPQHF
TRBJ2-7 | TRBV5-1 | CASSLLRPGQSSYEQYF
TRBJ2-2 | TRBV3-1/TRBV3-2 | CASSQVDRIRGYTGELFF
TRBJ1-2 | TRBV2 | CASPIQGEDYGYTF
TRBJ1-3 | TRBV28 | CASSFSGGNTIYF
TRBJ1-1 | TRBV6-2/TRBV6-3 | CASSRTGENTEAFF
TRBJ2-7 | TRBV4-2 | CASSLGGSSYEQYF
TRBJ2-7 | TRBV20-1 | CSARRGYEQYF
TRBJ2-1 | TRBV15 | CATSRDRSGSSYNEQFF
TRBJ1-2 | TRBV18 | CASSRSRQGADGYTF
TRBJ2-3 | TRBV6-2/TRBV6-3 | CASSLDLAGLTDTQYF
TRBJ2-7 | TRBV6-5 | CASSYSTGGYEQYF
TRBJ1-5 | TRBV1 | CTSSQVAKRGFRCNQPQNF
TRBJ2-1 | TRBV4-1 | CASSQGGQGGWRTTYNEQFF
TRBJ2-7 | TRBV12-5 | CASATDRVSYEQYF
TRBJ2-6 | TRBV5-1 | CASSLRDRNSGANVLTF
TRBJ2-7 | TRBV29-1 | CSAEAGSSYEQYF
TRBJ2-1 | TRBV5-1 | CASSLTGGDEQFF
TRBJ2-1 | TRBV6-6 | CASSYWEEQFF
TRBJ1-2 | TRBV6-6 | CASSYLHSRYGYTF
TRBJ2-2 | TRBV7-8 | CATYGREVAGELFF
TRBJ2-7 | TRBV2 | CASRRDRVNEQYF
TRBJ1-5 | TRBV3-1/TRBV3-2 | CASSPQGRQPQHF
TRBJ1-1 | TRBV19 | CASTLAQGAFTEAFF
TRBJ1-4 | TRBV11-2 | CASSLGQNNEKLFF
TRBJ1-5 | TRBV10-3 | CAIGRAGQPQHF
TRBJ1-2 | TRBV6-5 | CASSYAELDRVYGYTF
TRBJ2-7 | TRBV6-5 | CASSSTATYEQYF
TRBJ1-4 | TRBV6-5 | CASRAAGKGEKLFF
TRBJ2-5 | TRBV5-4 | CASSLEGHLQETQYF
TRBJ2-1 | TRBV2 | CASQGQGYNEQFF
TRBJ2-7 | TRBV27 | CASSYYGTGYEQYF
TRBJ2-5 | TRBV5-6 | CASSPPPGLAGGTTQYF
TRBJ1-6 | TRBV5-5 | CASSLLRPGSPLHF
TRBJ1-6 | TRBV7-8 | CASSFRQENSPLHF
TRBJ1-3 | TRBV11-2 | CASSFQGGNTIYF
TRBJ2-2 | TRBV9 | CASSVAAGEDTGELFF
TRBJ2-7 | TRBV28 | CASSPQGQLTYEQYF
TRBJ2-2 | TRBV7-6 | CASSLGGLAIGELFF
TRBJ2-2 | TRBV9 | CASSVEVGIANTGELFF
TRBJ2-6 | TRBV18 | CASSPPGQGGSGANVLTF
TRBJ1-2 | TRBV28 | CASSLVGGNSNYGYTF
TRBJ2-7 | TRBV5-1 | CASSLAGTSGSYEQYF
TRBJ2-7 | TRBV23-1 | CASSQSDQMQGLGRNEQYF